This T cell receptor beta chain was sequenced for a study of CD8 T cells in ankylosing spondylitis. Study-level results: What seemed typical of ankylosing spondylitis blood was a TCR beta motif built from several highly homologous variants. In the blood and synovial fluid of reactive arthritis, some motif variants had been previously reported.

Comments on this clonotype: Its antigen is unidentified.

Germline assignment: CDR1 SGDLS and CDR2 YYNGEE. J lost 2 bases, V lost 0 bases, and 16 bases had no gene match. This CDR3 is 21 amino acids long. TCRdb re-called the 5' RACE reads through MiXCR, storing one row per CDR3 protein. In the table there are some 800,000 distinct CDR3 sequences, approximately 12% of which are singletons. This chain links TRBV9 with TRBJ2-5; 13 bases map to TRBD2. The clonotype originates from a male donor with ankylosing spondylitis. Sequenced sample: blood, either unsorted or a sorted T cell fraction (not recorded which). In DNA form, the CDR3 reads TGTGCCAGCAGCGTAGCCCCGGAGGTTAGGACTAGCGGGAGTTCTCAAGAGACCCAGTACTTC. Amino acids: CASSVAPEVRTSGSSQETQYF.